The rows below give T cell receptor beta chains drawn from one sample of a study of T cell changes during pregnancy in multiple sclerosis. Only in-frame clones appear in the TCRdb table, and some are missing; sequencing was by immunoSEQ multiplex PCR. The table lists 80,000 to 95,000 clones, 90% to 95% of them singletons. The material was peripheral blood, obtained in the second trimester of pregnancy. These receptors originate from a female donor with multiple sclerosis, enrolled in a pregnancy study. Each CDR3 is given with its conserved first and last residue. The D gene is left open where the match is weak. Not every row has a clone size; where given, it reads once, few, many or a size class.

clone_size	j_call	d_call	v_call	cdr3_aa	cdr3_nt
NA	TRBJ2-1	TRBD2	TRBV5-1	CASSLNGRMWDEQFF	TGCGCCAGCAGCTTAAACGGGAGGATGTGGGATGAGCAGTTCTTC
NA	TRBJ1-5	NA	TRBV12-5	CASGFGQGNNQPQHF	TGTGCTAGTGGTTTCGGGCAGGGGAACAATCAGCCCCAGCATTTT
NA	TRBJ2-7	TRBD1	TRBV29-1	CSATGGKLEQYF	TGCAGCGCGACAGGGGGAAAGCTCGAGCAGTACTTC
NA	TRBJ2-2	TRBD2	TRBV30	CAWSTVAGGTGELFF	TGTGCCTGGAGTACGGTAGCGGGAGGGACCGGGGAGCTGTTTTTT
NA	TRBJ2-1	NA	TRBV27	CASSFGAGANEQFF	TGTGCCAGCAGTTTTGGGGCAGGGGCCAATGAGCAGTTCTTC
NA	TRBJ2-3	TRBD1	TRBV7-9	CASSLARTGETDTQYF	TGTGCCAGCAGCTTAGCGAGGACAGGGGAAACAGATACGCAGTATTTT
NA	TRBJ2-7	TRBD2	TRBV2	CASSDFSSGGSYEQYF	TGTGCCAGCAGTGATTTTTCGAGCGGGGGTTCCTACGAGCAGTACTTC
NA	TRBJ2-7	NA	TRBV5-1	CASSRDFEEQYF	TGCGCCAGCAGCCGGGACTTCGAGGAGCAGTACTTC
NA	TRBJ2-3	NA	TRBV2	CASSEAGSDSTDTQYF	TGTGCCAGCAGTGAAGCCGGCAGCGACAGCACAGATACGCAGTATTTT
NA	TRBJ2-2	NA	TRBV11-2	CASSLVQINTGELFF	TGTGCCAGCAGCTTAGTTCAGATTAACACCGGGGAGCTGTTTTTT
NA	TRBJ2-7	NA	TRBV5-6	CASSLGQGYSYEQYF	TGTGCCAGCAGCTTGGGGCAGGGCTACTCCTACGAGCAGTACTTC
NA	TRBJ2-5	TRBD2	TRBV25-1	CASSEALGTSGRQETQYF	TGTGCCAGCAGTGAAGCACTAGGGACTAGCGGGCGTCAAGAGACCCAGTACTTC
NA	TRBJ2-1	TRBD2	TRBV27	CASSLFPPHGLAGINNEQFF	TGTGCCAGCAGTTTATTCCCCCCACACGGACTAGCGGGAATCAACAATGAGCAGTTCTTC
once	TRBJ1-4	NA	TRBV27	CASSYQGGGKLFF	TGTGCCAGCAGTTATCAGGGAGGGGGAAAACTGTTTTTT
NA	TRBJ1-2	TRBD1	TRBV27	CASSSGTVYGYTF	TGTGCCAGCAGTTCCGGGACAGTTTATGGCTACACCTTC
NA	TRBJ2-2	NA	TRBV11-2	CASSDIRGRNGELFF	TGTGCCAGCAGCGACATCCGGGGGAGGAACGGGGAGCTGTTTTTT
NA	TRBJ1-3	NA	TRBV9	CASSAGDRPGNTIYF	TGTGCCAGCAGCGCAGGGGATCGTCCTGGAAACACCATATATTTT
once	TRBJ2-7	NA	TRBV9	CASSVGSTYEQYF	TGTGCCAGCAGCGTAGGGAGTACCTACGAGCAGTACTTC
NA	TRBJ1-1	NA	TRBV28	CASSLLNTEAFF	TGTGCCAGCAGCCTTCTGAACACTGAAGCTTTCTTT
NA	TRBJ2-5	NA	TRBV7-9	CASSSLATLQETQYF	TGTGCCAGCAGCTCTCTAGCGACGCTCCAAGAGACCCAGTACTTC
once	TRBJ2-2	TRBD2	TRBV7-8	CASSVGTSTTGELFF	TGTGCCAGCAGCGTCGGGACTAGTACCACCGGGGAGCTGTTTTTT
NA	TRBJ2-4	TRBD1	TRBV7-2	CASSFEGAANIQYF	TGTGCCAGCAGCTTCGAGGGGGCGGCAAACATTCAGTACTTC
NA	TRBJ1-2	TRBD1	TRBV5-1	CASSPGTGGFNGYTF	TGCGCCAGCAGCCCTGGGACAGGGGGCTTCAATGGCTACACCTTC
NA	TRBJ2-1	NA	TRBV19	CASSFSYNEQFF	TGTGCCAGTAGTTTTAGCTACAATGAGCAGTTCTTC
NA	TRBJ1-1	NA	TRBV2	CASSEGTGAFF	TGTGCCAGCAGTGAAGGTACGGGAGCTTTCTTT
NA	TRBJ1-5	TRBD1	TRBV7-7	CASSAQGASNNQPQHF	TGTGCCAGCAGCGCACAGGGGGCGTCGAACAATCAGCCCCAGCATTTT
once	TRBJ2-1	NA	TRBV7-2	CASTKGVGVGNEQFF	TGTGCCAGCACCAAAGGCGTGGGAGTTGGCAATGAGCAGTTCTTC
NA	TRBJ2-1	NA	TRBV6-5	CASSSSGAPYNEQFF	TGTGCCAGCAGTTCCTCGGGAGCCCCCTACAATGAGCAGTTCTTC
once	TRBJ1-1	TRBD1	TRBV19	CASSMTGINTEAFF	TGTGCCAGTAGTATGACAGGGATCAACACTGAAGCTTTCTTT
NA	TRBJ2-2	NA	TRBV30	CAWSLVGAGELFF	TGTGCCTGGAGTCTGGTAGGGGCCGGGGAGCTGTTTTTT
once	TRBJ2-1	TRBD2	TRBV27	CASSPRTSGRTYNEQFF	TGTGCCAGCAGCCCCAGGACTAGCGGGAGAACTTACAATGAGCAGTTCTTC
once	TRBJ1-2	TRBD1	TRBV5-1	CASSLDIGTGDYGYTF	TGCGCCAGCAGCTTGGATATCGGGACAGGGGACTATGGCTACACCTTC
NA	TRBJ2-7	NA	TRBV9	CACNRPEEQYF	TGTGCCTGCAACCGGCCGGAGGAGCAGTACTTC
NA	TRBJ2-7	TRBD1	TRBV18	CASSGQGAYEQYF	TGTGCCAGCTCTGGACAGGGGGCCTACGAGCAGTACTTC
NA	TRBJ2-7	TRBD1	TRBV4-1	CASRQVGGHEQYF	TGCGCCAGCAGGCAAGTAGGGGGCCACGAGCAGTACTTC
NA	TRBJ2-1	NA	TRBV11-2	CASSTAYNEQFF	TGTGCCAGCAGCACTGCCTACAATGAGCAGTTCTTC
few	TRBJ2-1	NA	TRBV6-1	CASSEAGGRYNEQFF	TGTGCCAGCAGTGAAGCGGGAGGTCGGTACAATGAGCAGTTCTTC
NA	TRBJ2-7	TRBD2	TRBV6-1	CASNPQASGSNEQYF	TGTGCCAGCAATCCCCAGGCTAGCGGGAGCAACGAGCAGTACTTC
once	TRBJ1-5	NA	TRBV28	CASSLGGWRNQPQHF	TGTGCCAGCAGTTTAGGGGGGTGGCGCAATCAGCCCCAGCATTTT